The 25 T cell receptor beta chains below all came from one sample that was sequenced in a study of blood T cells in healthy people across ages. Primers used in a second PCR of about 7 to 12 cycles were a sample-barcoded 5' primer and a J-beta primer mix. One entry per CDR3 protein results from TCRdb running MiXCR on the 5' RACE reads. This sample yields around 1,600,000 distinct CDR3 sequences, of which approximately 43% are seen a single time; about 4% belongs to the top ten. Sequenced input: blood. Every receptor here comes from a woman younger than 30 in good health.

Only one count was recorded for this clonotype. A read error may account for a junction end that differs from germline. V is TRBV10-3 and J is TRBJ2-1; perhaps D is TRBD1 or TRBD2 (6 bases each). Germline V gene sequence: CDR1 ENHRY, CDR2 SYGVKD. The length of the CDR3 is 15 residues. The CDR3 spells CAISDEVGGYSEQFF. DNA for the CDR3: TGTGCCATCAGTGATGAGGTGGGGGGCTACAGTGAGCAGTTCTTC.

The chain joins TRBV6-6 to TRBJ1-4; 7 nucleotides align to TRBD1. Germline V gives CDR1 MNHNY, CDR2 SVGAGI (reference sequence). The CDR3 consists of 14 residues. V lost 6 bases, J lost 6 bases, and 7 bases stayed unmatched. The CDR3 sequence: CASSSDRAYEKLFF. As DNA, the CDR3 is TGTGCCAGCAGCTCCGACAGGGCCTATGAAAAACTGTTTTTT.

This chain links TRBV10-3 with TRBJ1-2, with D possibly TRBD1 on 5 matching bases. CDR1 is ENHRY, CDR2 SYGVKD, per germline. Between the trimmed V and J ends, which lost 7 bases and 3 bases, there was a span of 12 bases. The length of the CDR3 is 13 residues. The CDR3, as DNA: TGTGCCATCACCCCGGGAGGGGACTATGGCTACACCTTC. Translation gives CAITPGGDYGYTF.

The table lists this clonotype with a few counts. The rearrangement uses TRBV6-2 or TRBV6-3 and TRBJ2-7; 9 nucleotides line up with TRBD2. V shed 8 bases, J shed 6 bases, and the junction held 5 bases outside the gene matches. The CDR3 covers 12 residues. Germline-derived CDR1 and CDR2 are MNHEY and SVGEGT. CDR3 DNA: TGTGCCAGCGAAGCGGGGGGATTCGAGCAGTACTTC. This sequence encodes CASEAGGFEQYF.

This clonotype occurred a few times. In DNA, the CDR3 is TGCAGCGTCCGAGGTCTGGCGAACACTGAAGCTTTCTTT. Amino acid sequence: CSVRGLANTEAFF. V gene TRBV29-1 combines with J gene TRBJ1-1; no firm D call. The ends were cut back, 6 bases at V and 1 base at J, with 12 bases in the middle. CDR3 length equals 13 residues. Looked up from germline, CDR1 is SQVTM and CDR2 is ANQGSEA.

The chain is built from TRBV27 and TRBJ2-2; D unclear. The CDR3 loop spans 13 amino acids. V gave up 2 bases and J gave up 4 bases, with 5 bases separating them. Germline lookup yields CDR1 MNHEY and CDR2 SMNVEV (reference sequence). Written as DNA, the CDR3 is TGTGCCAGCAGTTTAAGGTCCACCGGGGAGCTGTTTTTT. As protein: CASSLRSTGELFF.

Details on this clonotype: Given a much more abundant clone one base away, this may be a read error. CDR3 protein: CSARGRGGTTIYNERFF. For the CDR3, the DNA is TGCAGTGCTAGGGGTAGGGGGGGGACTACTATCTACAATGAGCGGTTCTTC. The gene calls are TRBV20-1 and TRBJ2-1; TRBD2 is a possible D gene (7 bases). Germline V gives CDR1 DFQATT, CDR2 SNEGSKA (reference sequence). This CDR3 spans 17 amino acids.

The rearrangement uses TRBV5-1 and TRBJ2-1; 7 bases line up with TRBD2. Trimming cost V 3 bases and J 6 bases; bases outside gene matches: 9. There are 15 residues in the CDR3. Per the germline V gene, CDR1 is SGHRS and CDR2 is YFSETQ. The CDR3 DNA follows: TGCGCCAGCAGCTCAAATCCAGCGGGAATCAATGAGCAGTTCTTC. Encoded protein: CASSSNPAGINEQFF.

The chain joins TRBV29-1 to TRBJ2-3; 8 nucleotides line up with TRBD1. The CDR3 sequence is 13 residues long. V was pared by 3 bases and J by 7 bases, with 6 bases of the junction left unmatched. Germline V gene data show CDR1 as SQVTM and CDR2 as ANQGSEA. The CDR3 region is CSVDQGTGNTQYF. The CDR3 DNA is TGCAGCGTTGACCAGGGGACAGGCAATACGCAGTATTTT.

This chain connects TRBV10-3 to TRBJ2-1; 7 bases align to TRBD2. CDR3 length: 14 residues. CDR1 ENHRY and CDR2 SYGVKD come from the germline V gene. Unmatched junction bases numbered 5, after V lost 4 bases and J lost 5 bases. The CDR3 DNA reads as TGTGCCATCAGTGCGCTAGCGGCCGACAATGAGCAGTTCTTC. Translating gives CAISALAADNEQFF.

V is TRBV10-3 and J is TRBJ2-7; 7 bases agree with TRBD1. CDR3 length equals 14 residues. Trimming took 5 bases from V and 2 from J; bases not matched to a gene: 6. Germline CDR1 reads ENHRY; CDR2 reads SYGVKD. CDR3 DNA sequence: TGTGCCATCAGTCTAGGACAGGCGACCTACGAGCAGTACTTC. Translating it yields CAISLGQATYEQYF.

The gene calls are TRBV5-1 and TRBJ2-7; the match to TRBD2 covers 7 bases. The CDR3 consists of 17 residues. Per germline, CDR1 SGHRS and CDR2 YFSETQ. V lost 4 bases, J lost 0 bases, and 13 bases stayed unmatched. CDR3 DNA sequence: TGCGCCAGCAGCCTTGTGCTAGCGGAGACCCTCTCCTACGAGCAGTACTTC. It translates to CASSLVLAETLSYEQYF. Full variable domain (rest looked up from reference TRBV5-1 and TRBJ2-7): KAGVTQTPRYLIKTRGQQVTLSCSPISGHRSVSWYQQTPGQGLQFLFEYFSETQRNKGNFPGRFSGRQFSNSRSEMNVSTLELGDSALYLCASSLVLAETLSYEQYFGPGTRLTVT.

The rearrangement uses TRBV12-3 or TRBV12-4 and TRBJ2-3; 14 positions match TRBD2. V shed 0 bases and J 2 bases; nucleotides not matched to a gene: 4. The CDR3 runs to 18 residues. CDR3 amino acids: CASSLATSGGATTDTQYF. The CDR3, as DNA: TGTGCCAGCAGTTTAGCGACTAGCGGGGGGGCAACCACAGATACGCAGTATTTT.

This clonotype was seen only a few times. DNA of the CDR3: TGTGCCAGCAGCCCAGCTGGGGCCTCCTATGGCTACACCTTC. Translation: CASSPAGASYGYTF. The chain couples TRBV9 to TRBJ1-2; the D gene is possibly TRBD1 (5 bases). The CDR3 sequence is 14 residues long. Trimming removed 4 bases from V and 4 bases from J, with 14 bases in between. The germline gives CDR1 SGDLS, CDR2 YYNGEE.

The chain is built from TRBV24-1 and TRBJ2-7; 8 positions agree with TRBD1. Germline V gives CDR1 KGHDR, CDR2 SFDVKD. J was trimmed by 0 bases and V by 5 bases; bases with no gene match: 5. This CDR3 has 15 amino acids. Here the CDR3 reads CATSARTGNSYEQYF. Written as DNA, the CDR3 is TGTGCCACCAGTGCCCGGACAGGGAACTCCTACGAGCAGTACTTC.

This clonotype was detected ten times or more. The chain links TRBV20-1 to TRBJ1-2; TRBD1 aligns across 7 bases. The CDR3 covers 13 residues. J lost 4 bases, V lost 3 bases, and 5 bases had no gene match. CDR1 DFQATT and CDR2 SNEGSKA come from the germline V gene (reference sequence). CDR3 loop: CSASEQGTYGYTF. The CDR3 DNA reads TGCAGTGCTAGCGAACAGGGGACCTATGGCTACACCTTC.

The chain couples TRBV10-3 to TRBJ2-7; no definite D call. Between the trimmed V and J ends, which lost 2 bases and 2 bases, there was a span of 10 bases. The germline V gene encodes CDR1 ENHRY and CDR2 SYGVKD. The CDR3 is made up of 14 amino acids. As DNA, the CDR3 is TGTGCCATCAGTGAGGGCGGCCTACCCTACGAGCAGTACTTC. This encodes CAISEGGLPYEQYF.

V and J are TRBV7-2 and TRBJ2-7, with 7 bases aligning to TRBD2. CDR1 is SGHTA, CDR2 FQGNSA, per germline. This CDR3 contains 14 residues. V shed 5 bases, J shed 2 bases, and the junction held 6 bases outside the gene matches. For the CDR3, the DNA is TGTGCCAGCAGCGTCGGACTAGGGGCCTACGAGCAGTACTTC. Its translation: CASSVGLGAYEQYF.

This clonotype was observed a handful of times. The chain combines TRBV20-1 with TRBJ2-1; tentative D call: TRBD1 (5 bases). The CDR3 is 12 residues long. Germline CDR1 DFQATT, CDR2 SNEGSKA (reference sequence). The V end was cut by 6 bases, the J end by 6 bases, with 12 bases between. The CDR3 region has the DNA TGCAGTGCAGGCTCTAGGGGCAATGAGCAGTTCTTC. It codes for CSAGSRGNEQFF.

The gene calls are TRBV15 and TRBJ1-2; D is undetermined. The V gene lost 4 bases and the J gene lost 1 base, with 7 bases spanning the gap. This CDR3 has 13 residues. Germline V gene sequence: CDR1 LNHNV, CDR2 YYDKDF (reference sequence). The DNA of the CDR3 is TGTGCCACCAGCACAGATCATAACTATGGCTACACCTTC. It yields the protein CATSTDHNYGYTF. The variable domain in full, completed from reference TRBV15 and TRBJ1-2, reads DAMVIQNPRYQVTQFGKPVTLSCSQTLNHNVMYWYQQKSSQAPKLLFHYYDKDFNNEADTPDNFQSRRPNTSFCFLDIRSPGLGDTAMYLCATSTDHNYGYTFGSGTRLTVV.

This clonotype appeared a few times. The chain combines TRBV10-2 with TRBJ1-4; D unresolved. This CDR3 has 14 residues. CDR1 and CDR2 from the germline V gene are WSHSY and SAAADI. Trimming removed 5 bases at V and 8 bases at J, with 15 bases between. CDR3 sequence: CASSRGGESEKLFF. The DNA of the CDR3 is TGCGCCAGCAGTCGTGGCGGGGAAAGCGAAAAACTGTTTTTT.

The chain employs TRBV9 and TRBJ2-5; D gene ambiguous. Trimming took 0 bases from V and 11 from J, leaving 17 bases between them. The CDR3 runs 14 residues. The germline V gene has CDR1 SGDLS and CDR2 YYNGEE. The CDR3 DNA follows: TGTGCCAGCAGCGTAGGGCTTGATTACAATGAGCAGTACTTC. Its protein product is CASSVGLDYNEQYF. Combining the CDR3 with reference TRBV9 and TRBJ2-5 gives the whole variable domain DSGVTQTPKHLITATGQRVTLRCSPRSGDLSVYWYQQSLDQGLQFLIQYYNGEERAKGNILERFSAQQFPDLHSELNLSSLELGDSALYFCASSVGLDYNEQYFGPGTRLLVL.

This sequence joins TRBV20-1 and TRBJ2-7; D possibly corresponds to TRBD1 (6 bases). The CDR3 sequence is 15 residues long. V was cut by 2 bases and J by 2 bases, with 16 bases left in between. CDR1 and CDR2 from the germline V gene are DFQATT and SNEGSKA (reference sequence). CDR3 bases: TGCAGTGCTAGATTACAGGGAAGGTTCACCTACGAGCAGTACTTC. This codes for CSARLQGRFTYEQYF.

This clonotype came up a few times. The gene calls are TRBV7-2 and TRBJ2-1; no clear D. From germline, CDR1 is SGHTA and CDR2 FQGNSA. This CDR3 region has 16 residues. V lost 2 bases and J lost 4, with 15 bases in between. The CDR3 region is CASSLSWVPLYNEQFF. As DNA, the CDR3 is TGTGCCAGCAGCTTATCTTGGGTCCCCCTATACAATGAGCAGTTCTTC.

CDR3 residues: CAISARVDPTEAFF. The CDR3 coding sequence is TGTGCCATCAGTGCCCGGGTGGATCCGACTGAAGCTTTCTTT. The chain uses TRBV10-3 and TRBJ1-1; D call uncertain. Germline V gene lookup returns CDR1 ENHRY and CDR2 SYGVKD. The CDR3 has 14 residues. V shed 4 bases and J shed 5 bases, with 14 bases lying between them.